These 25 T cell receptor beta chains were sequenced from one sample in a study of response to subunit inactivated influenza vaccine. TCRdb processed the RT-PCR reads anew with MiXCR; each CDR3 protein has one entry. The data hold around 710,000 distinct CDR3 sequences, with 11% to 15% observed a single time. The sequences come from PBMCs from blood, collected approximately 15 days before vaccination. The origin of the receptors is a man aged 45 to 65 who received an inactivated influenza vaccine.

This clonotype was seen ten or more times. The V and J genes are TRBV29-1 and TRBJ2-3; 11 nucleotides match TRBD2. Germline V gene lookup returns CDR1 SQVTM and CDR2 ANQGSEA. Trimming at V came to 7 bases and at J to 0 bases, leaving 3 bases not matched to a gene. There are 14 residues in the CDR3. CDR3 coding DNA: TGCAGCGCTGGGACTAGCGGCAGCACAGATACGCAGTATTTT. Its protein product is CSAGTSGSTDTQYF.

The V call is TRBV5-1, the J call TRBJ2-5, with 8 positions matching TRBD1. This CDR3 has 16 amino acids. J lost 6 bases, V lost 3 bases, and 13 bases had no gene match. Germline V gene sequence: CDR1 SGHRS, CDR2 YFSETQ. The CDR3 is CASSWGQAEGVQTQYF. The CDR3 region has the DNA TGCGCCAGCAGCTGGGGACAGGCGGAAGGAGTGCAGACCCAGTACTTC.

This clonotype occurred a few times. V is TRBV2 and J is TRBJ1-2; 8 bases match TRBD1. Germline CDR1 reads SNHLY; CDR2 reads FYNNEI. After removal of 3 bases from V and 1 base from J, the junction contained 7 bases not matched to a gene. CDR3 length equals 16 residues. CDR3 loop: CASSDSRGRYNYGYTF. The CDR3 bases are TGTGCCAGCAGTGACTCCAGGGGGCGGTATAACTATGGCTACACCTTC. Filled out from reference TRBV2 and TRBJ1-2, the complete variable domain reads EPEVTQTPSHQVTQMGQEVILRCVPISNHLYFYWYRQILGQKVEFLVSFYNNEISEKSEIFDDQFSVERPDGSNFTLKIRSTKLEDSAMYFCASSDSRGRYNYGYTFGSGTRLTVV.

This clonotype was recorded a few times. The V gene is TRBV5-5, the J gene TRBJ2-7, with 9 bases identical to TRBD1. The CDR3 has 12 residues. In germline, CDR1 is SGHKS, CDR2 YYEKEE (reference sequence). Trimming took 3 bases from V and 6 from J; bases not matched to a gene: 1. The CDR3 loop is CASSWDRAEQYF. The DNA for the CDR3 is TGTGCCAGCAGCTGGGACAGGGCCGAGCAGTACTTC.

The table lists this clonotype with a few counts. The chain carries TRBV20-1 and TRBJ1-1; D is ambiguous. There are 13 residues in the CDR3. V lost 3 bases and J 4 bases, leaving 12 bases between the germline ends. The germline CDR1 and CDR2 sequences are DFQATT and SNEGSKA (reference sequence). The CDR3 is CSASGRASTEAFF. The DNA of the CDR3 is TGCAGTGCTAGCGGAAGGGCTAGCACTGAAGCTTTCTTT.

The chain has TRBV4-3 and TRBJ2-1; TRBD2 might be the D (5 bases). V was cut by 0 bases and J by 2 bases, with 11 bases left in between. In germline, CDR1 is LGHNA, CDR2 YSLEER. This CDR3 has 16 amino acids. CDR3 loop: CASSQDNVGTYNEQFF. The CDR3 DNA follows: TGCGCCAGCAGCCAAGATAATGTCGGGACCTACAATGAGCAGTTCTTC.

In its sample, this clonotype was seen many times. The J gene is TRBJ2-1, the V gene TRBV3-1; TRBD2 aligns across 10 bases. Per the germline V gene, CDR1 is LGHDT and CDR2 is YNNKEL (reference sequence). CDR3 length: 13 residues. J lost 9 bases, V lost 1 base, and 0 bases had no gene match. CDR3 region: CASSQGLAGEQFF. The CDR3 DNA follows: TGTGCCAGCAGCCAAGGACTAGCGGGTGAGCAGTTCTTC.

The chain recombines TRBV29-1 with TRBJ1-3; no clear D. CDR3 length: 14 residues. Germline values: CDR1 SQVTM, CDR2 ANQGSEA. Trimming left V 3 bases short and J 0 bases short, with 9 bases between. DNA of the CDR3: TGCAGCGTTGATGTGGGAATCTCTGGAAACACCATATATTTT. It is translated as CSVDVGISGNTIYF.

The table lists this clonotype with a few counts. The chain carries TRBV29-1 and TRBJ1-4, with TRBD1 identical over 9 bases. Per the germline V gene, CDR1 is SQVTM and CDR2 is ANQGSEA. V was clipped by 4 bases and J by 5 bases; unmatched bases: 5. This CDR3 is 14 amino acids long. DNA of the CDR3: TGCAGCGTTGGGGGGACAGGGCGGAATGAAAAACTGTTTTTT. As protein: CSVGGTGRNEKLFF.

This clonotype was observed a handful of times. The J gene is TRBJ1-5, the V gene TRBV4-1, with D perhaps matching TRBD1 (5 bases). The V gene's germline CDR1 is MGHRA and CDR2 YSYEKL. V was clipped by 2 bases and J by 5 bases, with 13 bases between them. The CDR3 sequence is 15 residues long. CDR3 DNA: TGCGCCAGCAGCCAAACAAATGGGGGGGATCAGCCCCAGCATTTT. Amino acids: CASSQTNGGDQPQHF.

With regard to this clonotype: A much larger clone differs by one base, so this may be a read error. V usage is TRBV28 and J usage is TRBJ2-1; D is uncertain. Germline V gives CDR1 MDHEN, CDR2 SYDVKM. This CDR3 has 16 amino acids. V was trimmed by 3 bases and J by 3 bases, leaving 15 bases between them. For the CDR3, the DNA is TGTGCCAGCAGTTTCCCCGCCGCGGCCTACTACAATGAGCAGTTCTTC. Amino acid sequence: CASSFPAAAYYNEQFF.

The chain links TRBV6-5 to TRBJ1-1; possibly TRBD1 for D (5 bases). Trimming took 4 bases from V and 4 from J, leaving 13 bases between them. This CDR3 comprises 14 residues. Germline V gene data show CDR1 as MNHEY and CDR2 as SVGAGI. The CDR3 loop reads CASSSTAGGTEAFF. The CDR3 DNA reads TGTGCCAGCAGTTCGACAGCTGGTGGCACTGAAGCTTTCTTT.

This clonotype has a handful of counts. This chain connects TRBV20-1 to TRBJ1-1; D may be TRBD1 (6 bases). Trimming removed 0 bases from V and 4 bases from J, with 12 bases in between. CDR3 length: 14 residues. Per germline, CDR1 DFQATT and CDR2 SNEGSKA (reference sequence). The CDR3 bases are TGCAGTGCTAGAGATATTGGGGGCGGCACTGAAGCTTTCTTT. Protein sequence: CSARDIGGGTEAFF.

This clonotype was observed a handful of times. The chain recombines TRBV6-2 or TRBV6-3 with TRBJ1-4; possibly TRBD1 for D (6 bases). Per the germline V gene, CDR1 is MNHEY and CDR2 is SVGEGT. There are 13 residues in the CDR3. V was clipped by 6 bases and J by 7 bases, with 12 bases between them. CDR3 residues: CASSRWGREKLFF. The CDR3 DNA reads TGTGCCAGCAGCAGGTGGGGGCGTGAAAAACTGTTTTTT.

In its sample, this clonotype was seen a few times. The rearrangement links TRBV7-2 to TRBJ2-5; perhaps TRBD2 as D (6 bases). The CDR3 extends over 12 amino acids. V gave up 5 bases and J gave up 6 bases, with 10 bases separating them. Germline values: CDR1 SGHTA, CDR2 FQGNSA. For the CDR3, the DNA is TGTGCCAGCAGCCACGGCGGGAAGACCCAGTACTTC. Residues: CASSHGGKTQYF. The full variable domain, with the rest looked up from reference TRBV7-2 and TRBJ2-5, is GAGVSQSPSNKVTEKGKDVELRCDPISGHTALYWYRQSLGQGLEFLIYFQGNSAPDKSGLPSDRFSAERTGGSVSTLTIQRTQQEDSAVYLCASSHGGKTQYFGPGTRLLVL.

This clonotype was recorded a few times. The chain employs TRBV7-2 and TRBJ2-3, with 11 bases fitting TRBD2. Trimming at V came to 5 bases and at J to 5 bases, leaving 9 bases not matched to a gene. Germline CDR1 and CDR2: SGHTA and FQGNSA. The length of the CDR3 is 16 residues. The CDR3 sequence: CASSKRLAGSLDTQYF. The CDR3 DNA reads TGTGCCAGCAGCAAACGACTAGCGGGGTCCTTAGATACGCAGTATTTT.

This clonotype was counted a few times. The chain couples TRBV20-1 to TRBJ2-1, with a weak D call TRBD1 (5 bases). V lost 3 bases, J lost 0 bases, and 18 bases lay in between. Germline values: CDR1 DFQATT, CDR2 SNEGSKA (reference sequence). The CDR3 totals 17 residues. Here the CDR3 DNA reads TGCAGTGCTAGGGGAATAGGGGCTCAAGGCTCCTACAATGAGCAGTTCTTC. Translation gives CSARGIGAQGSYNEQFF.

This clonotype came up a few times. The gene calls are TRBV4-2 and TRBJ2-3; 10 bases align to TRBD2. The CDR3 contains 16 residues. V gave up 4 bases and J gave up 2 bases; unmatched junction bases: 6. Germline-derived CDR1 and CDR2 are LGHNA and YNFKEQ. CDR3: CASSLSSGGYTDTQYF. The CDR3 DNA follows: TGTGCCAGCAGCCTTTCTAGCGGGGGATACACAGATACGCAGTATTTT.

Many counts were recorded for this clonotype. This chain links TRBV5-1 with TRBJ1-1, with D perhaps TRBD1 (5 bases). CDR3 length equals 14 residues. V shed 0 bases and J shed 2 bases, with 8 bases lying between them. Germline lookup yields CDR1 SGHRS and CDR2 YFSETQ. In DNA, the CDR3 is TGCGCCAGCAGCTTGGCCGACAGAAACACTGAAGCTTTCTTT. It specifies CASSLADRNTEAFF.

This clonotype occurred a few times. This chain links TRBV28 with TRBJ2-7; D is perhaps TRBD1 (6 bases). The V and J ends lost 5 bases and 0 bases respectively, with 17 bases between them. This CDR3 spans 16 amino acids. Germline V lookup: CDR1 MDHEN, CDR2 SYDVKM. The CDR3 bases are TGTGCCAGCAGTCCCCAGTGGGACAAGAGCTCCTACGAGCAGTACTTC. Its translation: CASSPQWDKSSYEQYF.

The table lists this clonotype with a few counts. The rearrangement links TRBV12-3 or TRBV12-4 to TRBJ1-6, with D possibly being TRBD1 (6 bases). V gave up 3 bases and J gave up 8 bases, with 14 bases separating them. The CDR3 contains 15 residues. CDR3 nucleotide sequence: TGTGCCAGCAGTTTGGCCGGGACACCCTATTCACCCCTCCACTTT. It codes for CASSLAGTPYSPLHF.

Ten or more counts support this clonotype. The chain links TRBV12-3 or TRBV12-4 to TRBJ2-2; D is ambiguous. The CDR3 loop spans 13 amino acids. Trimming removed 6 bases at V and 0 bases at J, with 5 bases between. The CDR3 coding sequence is TGTGCCAGCAGAGTCCCGAACACCGGGGAGCTGTTTTTT. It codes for CASRVPNTGELFF.

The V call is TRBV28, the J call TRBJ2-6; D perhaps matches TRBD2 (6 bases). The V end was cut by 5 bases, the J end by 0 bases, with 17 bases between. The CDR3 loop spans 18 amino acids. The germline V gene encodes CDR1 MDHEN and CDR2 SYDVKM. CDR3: CASSPSAGTFSGANVLTF. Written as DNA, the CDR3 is TGTGCCAGCAGTCCCTCGGCGGGGACTTTCTCTGGGGCCAACGTCCTGACTTTC.

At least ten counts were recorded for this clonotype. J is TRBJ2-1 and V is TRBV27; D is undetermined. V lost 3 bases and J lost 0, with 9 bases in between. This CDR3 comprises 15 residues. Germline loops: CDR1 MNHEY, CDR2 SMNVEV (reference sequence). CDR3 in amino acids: CASSFGWPSYNEQFF. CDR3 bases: TGTGCCAGCAGTTTCGGATGGCCCTCCTACAATGAGCAGTTCTTC.

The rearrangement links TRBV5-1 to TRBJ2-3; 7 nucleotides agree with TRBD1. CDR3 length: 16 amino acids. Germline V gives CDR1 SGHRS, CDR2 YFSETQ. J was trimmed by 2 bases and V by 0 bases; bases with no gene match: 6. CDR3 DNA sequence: TGCGCCAGCAGCTTGGCCAGGGACAGCTACACAGATACGCAGTATTTT. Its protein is CASSLARDSYTDTQYF.